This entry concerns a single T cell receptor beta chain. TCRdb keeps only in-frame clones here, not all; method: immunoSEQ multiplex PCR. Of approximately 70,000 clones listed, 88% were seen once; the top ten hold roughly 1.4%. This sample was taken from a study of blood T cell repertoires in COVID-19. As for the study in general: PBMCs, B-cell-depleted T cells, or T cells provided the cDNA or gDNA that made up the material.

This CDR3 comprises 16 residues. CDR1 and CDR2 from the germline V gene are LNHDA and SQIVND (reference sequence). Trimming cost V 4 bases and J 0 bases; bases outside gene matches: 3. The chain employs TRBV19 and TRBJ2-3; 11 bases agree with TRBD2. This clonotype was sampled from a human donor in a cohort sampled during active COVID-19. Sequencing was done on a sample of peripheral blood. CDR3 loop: CASSTRTSGSTDTQYF. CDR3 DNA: TGTGCCAGTAGTACACGGACTAGCGGGAGCACAGATACGCAGTATTTT.